Following are 17 T cell receptor beta chains from one sample sequenced in a study of radiotherapy plus CTLA-4 blockade in lung cancer. Method: immunoSEQ multiplex PCR; TCRdb's copy keeps in-frame clones and lacks some. Here the sample spans under 35,000 clones, approximately 77% being singletons. Material: peripheral blood, obtained from a patient treated with radiotherapy plus ipilimumab. These receptors originate from a human donor with non-small cell lung cancer whose response to radiotherapy plus ipilimumab could not be evaluated.

The J gene is TRBJ2-1, the V gene TRBV5-1, with 9 bases fitting TRBD1. The CDR3 has 13 residues. Germline V lookup: CDR1 SGHRS, CDR2 YFSETQ. J lost 9 bases, V lost 4 bases, and 5 bases had no gene match. The CDR3, as DNA: TGCGCCAGCAGCGAGCCGGACAGGGGTGAGCAGTTCTTC. This translates into CASSEPDRGEQFF. The whole variable domain, filled in from reference TRBV5-1 and TRBJ2-1, reads KAGVTQTPRYLIKTRGQQVTLSCSPISGHRSVSWYQQTPGQGLQFLFEYFSETQRNKGNFPGRFSGRQFSNSRSEMNVSTLELGDSALYLCASSEPDRGEQFFGPGTRLTVL.

This clone was seen more than once but under ten times. The rearrangement joins TRBV10-3 to TRBJ2-7, with 7 bases that match TRBD2. The ends lost 10 bases at V and 7 bases at J; junction bases unmatched: 13. This CDR3 has 13 amino acids. CDR1 and CDR2 (germline): ENHRY, SYGVKD. CDR3 in DNA: TGTGCCAGTAAGCGGGACCCCCGGGGGGAGCAGTACTTC. Its translation: CASKRDPRGEQYF.

The chain combines TRBV30 with TRBJ2-1, with D possibly matching TRBD2 (6 bases). The V gene lost 6 bases and the J gene lost 2 bases, with 14 bases spanning the gap. Germline V lookup: CDR1 GTSNPN, CDR2 SVGIG (reference sequence). The CDR3 spans 14 residues. CDR3 sequence (DNA): TGTGCCTGTTCGGGGACTTGGACCTACAATGAGCAGTTCTTC. Protein product: CACSGTWTYNEQFF.

J is TRBJ2-3 and V is TRBV11-2; 9 nucleotides match TRBD1. Germline V CDR1 and CDR2: SGHAT, FQNNGV. Trimming at V came to 5 bases and at J to 5 bases, leaving 8 bases not matched to a gene. CDR3 length: 15 amino acids. The CDR3 DNA is TGTGCCAGCAGCAAATACAGGGGGCAGATAGATACGCAGTATTTT. Its protein product is CASSKYRGQIDTQYF.

The genes are TRBV5-1 and TRBJ2-7; perhaps TRBD2 as D (7 bases). Deletions cut 0 bases from V and 4 bases from J, with 14 bases between. From germline, CDR1 is SGHRS and CDR2 YFSETQ. There are 15 residues in the CDR3. Here the CDR3 reads CASSLGARGAYEQYF. The CDR3 DNA reads as TGCGCCAGCAGCTTGGGCGCCCGGGGGGCGTACGAGCAGTACTTC.

This clone has more than one count but fewer than ten. The V and J genes are TRBV10-1 and TRBJ1-1, with a weak D call TRBD1 (5 bases). The CDR3 is 14 residues long. Germline CDR1 and CDR2: WNHNN and SYGVQD (reference sequence). Trimming removed 0 bases at V and 8 bases at J, with 13 bases between. In DNA form, the CDR3 reads TGCGCCAGCAGTGAGTCAGCAGGGTATGGGGAAGCTTTCTTT. This translates into CASSESAGYGEAFF.

The rearrangement joins TRBV5-1 to TRBJ2-5; 10 bases match TRBD2. Germline CDR1 is SGHRS and CDR2 is YFSETQ. The CDR3 sequence is 15 residues long. V gave up 1 base and J gave up 3 bases; unmatched junction bases: 3. The CDR3 here is CASSLRGLAKETQYF. The CDR3 nucleotides read TGCGCCAGCAGCTTGAGGGGACTAGCGAAAGAGACCCAGTACTTC.

The rearrangement uses TRBV7-2 and TRBJ2-3; 8 positions match TRBD1. The CDR3 loop spans 16 amino acids. V lost 3 bases, J lost 10 bases, and 15 bases stayed unmatched. The germline V gene has CDR1 SGHTA and CDR2 FQGNSA. Written as DNA, the CDR3 is TGTGCCAGCAGCTTCTCATTGACAGGGGCACAGAGGGCGCAGTATTTT. Translated, it gives CASSFSLTGAQRAQYF.

This chain links TRBV5-4 with TRBJ1-4; TRBD1 is a possible D gene (6 bases). The CDR3 loop spans 15 amino acids. CDR1 is SGHNT, CDR2 YYREEE, per germline (reference sequence). V was clipped by 4 bases and J by 0 bases, with 10 bases between them. The CDR3 sequence is CASSLKGATNEKLFF. Here the CDR3 DNA reads TGTGCCAGCAGCCTCAAGGGGGCAACTAATGAAAAACTGTTTTTT.

By share, this clone counts as medium-sized. The rearrangement links TRBV5-6 to TRBJ1-2; D call uncertain. The CDR3 length is 14 residues. The V end was cut by 6 bases, the J end by 2 bases, with 14 bases between. Germline V gives CDR1 SGHDT, CDR2 YYEEEE. The CDR3 sequence: CASTREVANYGYTF. The DNA of the CDR3 is TGTGCCAGCACAAGAGAGGTCGCAAACTATGGCTACACCTTC.

V is TRBV9 and J is TRBJ1-1, with TRBD1 as a possible D gene (5 bases). Trimming took off 4 bases at V and 5 bases at J, with 12 bases between the two ends. This CDR3 region has 13 residues. Germline CDR1 SGDLS, CDR2 YYNGEE. CDR3 coding DNA: TGTGCCAGCAGCACAGGCCTAGCGACTGAAGCTTTCTTT. This translates into CASSTGLATEAFF.

This chain connects TRBV19 to TRBJ2-1; 7 bases map to TRBD1. The CDR3 is 15 amino acids. The germline CDR1 and CDR2 sequences are LNHDA and SQIVND (reference sequence). V lost 6 bases, J lost 0 bases, and 5 bases stayed unmatched. CDR3 bases: TGTGCCAGTAGCTACCGGGACAGCTCCTACAATGAGCAGTTCTTC. Translating gives CASSYRDSSYNEQFF.

By share, this clone ranks as medium-sized. This chain joins TRBV7-9 and TRBJ1-1; 7 bases line up with TRBD1. The CDR3 consists of 14 residues. Germline lookup yields CDR1 SEHNR and CDR2 FQNEAQ (reference sequence). The ends lost 1 base at V and 4 bases at J; junction bases unmatched: 3. CDR3 nucleotide sequence: TGTGCCAGCAGCTTAGGACAGGGTTCCACTGAAGCTTTCTTT. Its translation is CASSLGQGSTEAFF. The full variable domain, its missing parts supplied by reference TRBV7-9 and TRBJ1-1, is DTGVSQNPRHKITKRGQNVTFRCDPISEHNRLYWYRQTLGQGPEFLTYFQNEAQLEKSRLLSDRFSAERPKGSFSTLEIQRTEQGDSAMYLCASSLGQGSTEAFFGQGTRLTVV.

The chain recombines TRBV5-1 with TRBJ2-1, with 10 bases lining up with TRBD2. Germline values: CDR1 SGHRS, CDR2 YFSETQ. J lost 2 bases, V lost 5 bases, and 10 bases had no gene match. The CDR3 contains 17 residues. The CDR3 nucleotides are TGCGCCAGCAGGCTCAACTCCGGGACTAGCGCCTACAATGAGCAGTTCTTC. Translation gives CASRLNSGTSAYNEQFF.

V gene TRBV9 combines with J gene TRBJ2-7, with D unclear. CDR1 SGDLS and CDR2 YYNGEE come from the germline V gene. V gave up 4 bases and J gave up 7 bases, with 15 bases separating them. The CDR3 extends over 13 amino acids. For the CDR3, the DNA is TGTGCCAGCAGCCAAGACTCCAGAACGGAGCAGTACTTC. This sequence encodes CASSQDSRTEQYF. Variable domain in full (rest from reference TRBV9 and TRBJ2-7): DSGVTQTPKHLITATGQRVTLRCSPRSGDLSVYWYQQSLDQGLQFLIQYYNGEERAKGNILERFSAQQFPDLHSELNLSSLELGDSALYFCASSQDSRTEQYFGPGTRLTVT.

The chain recombines TRBV6-1 with TRBJ1-1; 8 nucleotides align to TRBD1. Germline CDR1 is MNHNS and CDR2 is SASEGT. Unmatched junction bases numbered 10, after V lost 6 bases and J lost 4 bases. There are 15 residues in the CDR3. CDR3 amino acids: CASRATTGAGTEAFF. The CDR3, as DNA: TGTGCCAGCAGGGCGACGACAGGGGCGGGCACTGAAGCTTTCTTT.

The rearrangement joins TRBV6-5 to TRBJ1-1, with D hard to call. The germline V gene has CDR1 MNHEY and CDR2 SVGAGI. This CDR3 contains 13 residues. Deletions cut 5 bases from V and 0 bases from J, with 7 bases between. Written as DNA, the CDR3 is TGTGCCAGCAGTGGGAGAGTGAACACTGAAGCTTTCTTT. It encodes CASSGRVNTEAFF.